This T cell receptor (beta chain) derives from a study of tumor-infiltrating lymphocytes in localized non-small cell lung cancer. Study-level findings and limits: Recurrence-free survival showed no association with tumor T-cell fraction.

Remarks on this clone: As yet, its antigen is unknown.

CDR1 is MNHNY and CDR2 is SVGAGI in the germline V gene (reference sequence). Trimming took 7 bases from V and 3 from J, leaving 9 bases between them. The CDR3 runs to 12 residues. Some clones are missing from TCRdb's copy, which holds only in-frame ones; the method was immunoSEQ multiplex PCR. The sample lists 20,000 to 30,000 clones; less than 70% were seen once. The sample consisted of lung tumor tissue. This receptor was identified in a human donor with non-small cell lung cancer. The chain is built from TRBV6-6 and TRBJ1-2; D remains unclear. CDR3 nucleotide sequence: TGTGCCAGCATGCGGGAAGACTATGGCTACACCTTC. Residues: CASMREDYGYTF.